The 31 T cell receptor beta chains presented below share a single source sample, sequenced in a study of blood T cell repertoires in COVID-19. TCRdb's table, derived via immunoSEQ multiplex PCR, lists solely in-frame clones and lacks some. In the table there are 200,000 to 300,000 clones, approximately 83% of which are singletons. The source material was peripheral blood. The receptors come from a woman aged 30 to 39 who had recovered from COVID-19.

The chain uses TRBV27 and TRBJ1-5, with TRBD1 as a possible D gene (5 bases). The germline V gene has CDR1 MNHEY and CDR2 SMNVEV (reference sequence). V lost 3 bases to trimming and J lost 3 bases, with 12 bases between them. The CDR3 extends over 15 amino acids. CDR3 protein: CASSLVGPVNQPQHF. The CDR3 DNA reads TGTGCCAGCAGTTTGGTGGGGCCGGTCAATCAGCCCCAGCATTTT.

The genes are TRBV9 and TRBJ2-1; tentatively, D is TRBD2 (5 bases). The germline CDR1 and CDR2 sequences are SGDLS and YYNGEE. CDR3 length: 15 amino acids. Deletions cut 0 bases from V and 7 bases from J, with 14 bases between. The chain's CDR3 is CASSVADSRVNEQFF. CDR3 coding DNA: TGTGCCAGCAGCGTAGCTGATTCGCGGGTGAATGAGCAGTTCTTC.

The CDR3 protein is CASSRTEKMETQYF. The CDR3 region has the DNA TGTGCCAGCTCTCGGACAGAGAAGATGGAGACCCAGTACTTC. The chain links TRBV6-5 to TRBJ2-5; possibly TRBD1 for D (6 bases). Trimming cost V 8 bases and J 5 bases, with 18 bases left between them. The CDR3 is 14 residues long. CDR1 and CDR2 from the germline V gene are MNHEY and SVGAGI.

This chain connects TRBV7-9 to TRBJ2-2; a possible D gene is TRBD2 (6 bases). Trimming shortened V by 4 bases and J by 4 bases, and 16 bases separated the two germline ends. The germline V gene encodes CDR1 SEHNR and CDR2 FQNEAQ (reference sequence). The CDR3 totals 16 residues. The CDR3 sequence is CASSSDLGRSTGELFF. DNA of the CDR3: TGTGCCAGCAGCTCAGATCTTGGGAGGTCCACCGGGGAGCTGTTTTTT.

The V and J genes are TRBV3-1 (or the pseudogene TRBV3-2) and TRBJ1-1; D is perhaps TRBD1 (5 bases). Per the germline V gene, CDR1 is LGHDT and CDR2 is YNNKEL (reference sequence). CDR3 length: 14 residues. V dropped 4 bases and J dropped 1 base, with 10 bases sitting between them. In nucleotides, the CDR3 is TGTGCCAGCAGCCGGGGGGGTAGGAACACTGAAGCTTTCTTT. Amino acid sequence: CASSRGGRNTEAFF.

The V gene is TRBV19, the J gene TRBJ1-6; unclear D gene. V shed 3 bases and J shed 7 bases, with 7 bases lying between them. Germline CDR1 LNHDA, CDR2 SQIVND (reference sequence). The length of the CDR3 is 13 residues. The CDR3 here is CASSMWPNSPLHF. The CDR3 DNA is TGTGCCAGTAGTATGTGGCCCAATTCACCCCTCCACTTT. Based on the CDR3 plus reference TRBV19 and TRBJ1-6, the full variable domain is DGGITQSPKYLFRKEGQNVTLSCEQNLNHDAMYWYRQDPGQGLRLIYYSQIVNDFQKGDIAEGYSVSREKKESFPLTVTSAQKNPTAFYLCASSMWPNSPLHFGNGTRLTVT.

This chain joins TRBV4-1 and TRBJ2-3, with 10 bases identical to TRBD2. This CDR3 contains 18 residues. Germline lookup yields CDR1 MGHRA and CDR2 YSYEKL. The J segment lost 2 bases and the V segment lost 1 base, leaving 9 bases of the junction unmatched. The CDR3: CASSQVSQRGGSTDTQYF. The DNA for the CDR3 is TGCGCCAGCAGCCAAGTTTCCCAGCGGGGGGGTTCCACAGATACGCAGTATTTT.

V usage is TRBV7-9 and J usage is TRBJ1-6; D is unresolved. The CDR3 is 15 residues long. Deletions cut 5 bases from V and 7 bases from J, with 15 bases between. Germline values: CDR1 SEHNR, CDR2 FQNEAQ (reference sequence). CDR3 in amino acids: CASSLTDGENSPLHF. The CDR3 bases are TGTGCCAGCAGCCTCACGGACGGGGAAAATTCACCCCTCCACTTT.

The V gene is TRBV11-2, the J gene TRBJ2-7; D is undetermined. The CDR3 sequence is 14 residues long. From germline, CDR1 is SGHAT and CDR2 FQNNGV. The V end lost 6 bases, the J end lost 2 bases, and 14 bases lay between the germline ends. The chain's CDR3 is CASRNEVRAYEQYF. The CDR3 DNA is TGTGCCAGCAGGAATGAAGTTCGCGCCTACGAGCAGTACTTC.

This chain connects TRBV6-1 to TRBJ2-1, with D unresolved. Germline CDR1 is MNHNS and CDR2 is SASEGT. With 2 bases removed from V and 6 bases from J, the gap between germline ends came to 5 bases. This CDR3 region has 12 residues. CDR3 region: CASSEWSNEQFF. As DNA, the CDR3 is TGTGCCAGCAGTGAATGGAGCAATGAGCAGTTCTTC.

The chain couples TRBV7-3 to TRBJ2-1; 8 bases agree with TRBD2. The germline V gene encodes CDR1 SGHTA and CDR2 FQGTGA. CDR3 length equals 18 residues. V lost 5 bases to trimming and J lost 2 bases; unmatched junction nucleotides: 14. CDR3 in amino acids: CASSPKGESGGAYNEQFF. For the CDR3, the DNA is TGTGCCAGCAGCCCTAAGGGCGAGAGCGGGGGTGCCTACAATGAGCAGTTCTTC.

The rearrangement uses TRBV2 and TRBJ1-2; D remains ambiguous. Germline lookup yields CDR1 SNHLY and CDR2 FYNNEI. Deletions cut 2 bases from V and 5 bases from J, with 6 bases between. The CDR3 loop spans 12 amino acids. The CDR3 loop is CASSESTYGYTF. CDR3 nucleotides: TGTGCCAGCAGTGAAAGTACATATGGCTACACCTTC.

The gene calls are TRBV5-8 and TRBJ2-1; tentative D call: TRBD1 (7 bases). This CDR3 comprises 15 residues. V gave up 2 bases and J gave up 11 bases, with 20 bases separating them. CDR1 and CDR2 (germline): SGHTS, YDEGEE. The CDR3 region is CASSFRPAGGNKQFF. The CDR3, as DNA: TGTGCCAGCAGCTTCCGTCCTGCAGGGGGGAATAAGCAGTTCTTC.

V is TRBV6-5 and J is TRBJ2-4; possible D gene TRBD2, 6 bases. This CDR3 has 14 amino acids. Germline CDR1 and CDR2: MNHEY and SVGAGI. The V end was cut by 9 bases, the J end by 6 bases, with 18 bases between. The CDR3 DNA sequence: TGTGCCAGTACCGCGGAGGGGATGGGAAACATTCAGTACTTC. Protein product: CASTAEGMGNIQYF.

V and J are TRBV12-3 or TRBV12-4 and TRBJ1-2; a weak D match, TRBD1 (5 bases). This CDR3 region has 13 residues. The V end lost 8 bases, the J end lost 3 bases, and 13 bases lay between the germline ends. The CDR3 DNA sequence: TGTGCCAGCTCTGGGGGGGGAGACTATGGCTACACCTTC. Protein: CASSGGGDYGYTF.

CDR3 loop: CASSPLSTGGVYEQYF. DNA for the CDR3: TGTGCCAGCTCACCACTTTCGACAGGGGGCGTTTACGAGCAGTACTTC. The rearrangement links TRBV18 to TRBJ2-7, with 10 bases aligning to TRBD1. The CDR3 has 16 residues. Germline CDR1 KGHSH, CDR2 LQKENI. V was pared by 1 base and J by 4 bases, with 7 bases of the junction left unmatched.

The V and J genes are TRBV29-1 and TRBJ2-7; 10 nucleotides match TRBD1. The germline V gene has CDR1 SQVTM and CDR2 ANQGSEA. The CDR3 is 11 amino acids. J lost 6 bases, V lost 7 bases, and 3 bases had no gene match. CDR3 DNA: TGCAGCGCCGGGACAGGGGTCGAGCAGTACTTC. Encoded protein: CSAGTGVEQYF.

V and J are TRBV7-5 and TRBJ2-7; no DNA check was done on the table's D call, TRBD2. TRBV7-5 is described as a pseudogene. The CDR3 has 11 residues. Written as DNA, the CDR3 is TGTGTCAGAAGCCTTCTCCGGGGGCAGTACTTC. Its translation is CVRSLLRGQYF.

A note on this clone: This same CDR3 is encoded by further DNA sequences in the sample. V is TRBV5-1 and J is TRBJ1-4; D gene unclear. CDR1 and CDR2 from the germline V gene are SGHRS and YFSETQ. Trimming cost V 3 bases and J 0 bases, with 9 bases left between them. This CDR3 region has 15 residues. CDR3 nucleotide sequence: TGCGCCAGCAGCTCCGAGGGTGCAACTAATGAAAAACTGTTTTTT. Its protein is CASSSEGATNEKLFF.

The chain couples TRBV7-8 to TRBJ1-5, with unresolved D. The CDR3 has 14 residues. CDR1 SGHVS and CDR2 FQNEAQ come from the germline V gene. Trimming stripped 1 base from V and 7 bases from J, with 11 bases between. CDR3 DNA sequence: TGTGCCAGCAGCTTAGAACGTACGAGACAGCCCCAGCATTTT. This encodes CASSLERTRQPQHF.

The chain has TRBV6-5 and TRBJ1-1; D possibly corresponds to TRBD1 (5 bases). Deletions cut 7 bases from V and 5 bases from J, with 14 bases between. CDR3 length: 13 amino acids. In germline, CDR1 is MNHEY, CDR2 SVGAGI. This CDR3 is CASMWRGGTEAFF. CDR3 sequence (DNA): TGTGCCAGCATGTGGAGGGGCGGAACTGAAGCTTTCTTT.

The chain links TRBV6-5 to TRBJ2-6; D is uncertain. From germline, CDR1 is MNHEY and CDR2 SVGAGI. The CDR3 is made up of 15 amino acids. V lost 4 bases and J lost 0, with 7 bases in between. This CDR3 reads CASSSFNSGANVLTF. The CDR3 nucleotides are TGTGCCAGCAGTTCCTTTAACTCTGGGGCCAACGTCCTGACTTTC.

The rearrangement joins TRBV14 to TRBJ1-1; D not certain. Trimming took 4 bases from V and 0 from J, leaving 12 bases between them. The CDR3 covers 15 residues. CDR1 SGHDN and CDR2 FVKESK come from the germline V gene. CDR3 sequence (DNA): TGTGCCAGCAGCCTACGGACGGGAATGAACACTGAAGCTTTCTTT. As protein: CASSLRTGMNTEAFF.

The J gene is TRBJ2-7, the V gene TRBV5-5, with 9 bases aligning to TRBD2. This CDR3 has 19 amino acids. V lost 0 bases to trimming and J lost 4 bases; unmatched junction nucleotides: 17. The germline V gene has CDR1 SGHKS and CDR2 YYEKEE (reference sequence). The CDR3 DNA follows: TGTGCCAGCAGCTTGGGATCCCTAGCGGGGCCGAGGGAGCTTTACGAGCAGTACTTC. It yields the protein CASSLGSLAGPRELYEQYF.

This chain links TRBV5-6 with TRBJ2-7, with 7 bases lining up with TRBD2. Germline V lookup: CDR1 SGHDT, CDR2 YYEEEE. The CDR3 loop spans 15 amino acids. V lost 2 bases, J lost 3 bases, and 8 bases stayed unmatched. The CDR3 nucleotides read TGTGCCAGCAGCTTTCTAGCGGTGGGCTTCTACGAGCAGTACTTC. This sequence encodes CASSFLAVGFYEQYF.

The V gene is TRBV11-2, the J gene TRBJ1-3; D perhaps matches TRBD1 (5 bases). Germline CDR1 is SGHAT and CDR2 is FQNNGV. The CDR3 is 14 amino acids. The V end lost 5 bases, the J end lost 1 base, and 9 bases lay between the germline ends. Here the CDR3 DNA reads TGTGCCAGCAGCCCGACAGTTTCTGGAAACACCATATATTTT. The encoded protein is CASSPTVSGNTIYF.

The chain uses TRBV27 and TRBJ2-3; 8 bases agree with TRBD2. The CDR3 has 17 residues. Germline trimming cut 5 bases from V and 1 base from J; bases unmatched to any gene: 11. CDR1 and CDR2 from the germline V gene are MNHEY and SMNVEV (reference sequence). CDR3 region: CASSLPPGRGGTDTQYF. CDR3 DNA sequence: TGTGCCAGCAGTCTCCCCCCGGGGCGGGGGGGCACAGATACGCAGTATTTT.

This sequence joins TRBV7-9 and TRBJ1-4, with 9 bases aligning to TRBD1. The CDR3 loop spans 18 amino acids. V dropped 5 bases and J dropped 0; count of bases not matched to a gene: 10. Germline V gene lookup returns CDR1 SEHNR and CDR2 FQNEAQ (reference sequence). The CDR3 bases are TGTGCCAGCAGCCTAAGGACAGGGGCAACCGCAACTAATGAAAAACTGTTTTTT. Amino acid sequence: CASSLRTGATATNEKLFF.

Here the CDR3 DNA reads TGTGCCAGCAGTCGCGACAGCGTCTACACCTTC. Its translation is CASSRDSVYTF. The V and J genes are TRBV7-6 and TRBJ1-2, with D possibly being TRBD1 (5 bases). Deletions cut 6 bases from V and 10 bases from J, with 12 bases between. The germline CDR1 and CDR2 sequences are SGHVS and FNYEAQ. The CDR3 extends over 11 amino acids.

The chain uses TRBV6-5 and TRBJ2-3, with 8 bases fitting TRBD1. With 6 bases clipped from V and 2 bases from J, the junction kept 1 base outside the gene matches. This CDR3 spans 13 amino acids. Germline CDR1 and CDR2: MNHEY and SVGAGI. This CDR3 is CASRDRATDTQYF. The CDR3 DNA reads as TGTGCCAGCAGGGACAGGGCCACAGATACGCAGTATTTT.

The chain employs TRBV12-3 or TRBV12-4 and TRBJ1-6; weak D call: TRBD1 (6 bases). This CDR3 has 13 amino acids. The ends were cut back, 1 base at V and 8 bases at J, with 6 bases in the middle. CDR3 protein: CASSLGGHSPLHF. CDR3 coding DNA: TGTGCCAGCAGTTTAGGGGGGCATTCACCCCTCCACTTT.